The next 23 T cell receptor beta chains were all read from a single sample in a study of human T cells and chemical hapten exposure. Time point reported: patch test 1, 2 weeks after DPC sensitization. Treatment given: therapeutic diphenylcyclopropenone sensitization with weekly scalp DPC. TCRdb re-analysed the RACE reads in MiXCR, keeping a single row per CDR3 protein. Of roughly 120,000 distinct CDR3 sequences listed, 9% to 13% are singletons. The source material was whole blood, sampled in connection with sensitization to the hapten diphenylcyclopropenone (DPC). All receptors derive from a woman aged 50 to 60 with alopecia areata. Some clones in this sample may be carry-over from other donors' samples.

This sequence joins TRBV20-1 and TRBJ2-7; the match to TRBD1 covers 10 bases. Germline V gene data show CDR1 as DFQATT and CDR2 as SNEGSKA (reference sequence). The trim removed 3 bases at V and 2 bases at J, leaving 4 bases unmatched. This CDR3 has 14 amino acids. The CDR3 reads CSASGTGAPYEQYF. Written as DNA, the CDR3 is TGCAGTGCTAGCGGGACAGGGGCTCCCTACGAGCAGTACTTC.

The chain employs TRBV29-1 and TRBJ1-2; D unclear. CDR1 SQVTM and CDR2 ANQGSEA come from the germline V gene. V lost 1 base and J 4 bases, leaving 13 bases between the germline ends. The CDR3 has 14 residues. The CDR3 nucleotides read TGCAGCGTTGAAGTAAGGGCAGGATCCTATGGCTACACCTTC. It yields the protein CSVEVRAGSYGYTF.

Only a few counts were recorded for this clonotype. This rearrangement joins TRBV20-1 to TRBJ2-3; 13 nucleotides align to TRBD2. CDR1 is DFQATT, CDR2 SNEGSKA, per germline (reference sequence). This CDR3 comprises 16 residues. V lost 4 bases to trimming and J lost 5 bases; unmatched junction nucleotides: 9. For the CDR3, the DNA is TGCAGTGCTACCAGGACTAGCGGGGGTCGGGGAGATACGCAGTATTTT. The encoded protein is CSATRTSGGRGDTQYF.

The chain has TRBV7-2 and TRBJ2-7; 10 bases are a match to TRBD2. Germline CDR1 reads SGHTA; CDR2 reads FQGNSA. V gave up 3 bases and J gave up 2 bases; unmatched junction bases: 1. This CDR3 region has 14 residues. The CDR3 DNA is TGTGCCAGCAGCTTTGGACTAGCGGCCTACGAGCAGTACTTC. Amino acids: CASSFGLAAYEQYF. Complete variable domain (other parts from reference TRBV7-2 and TRBJ2-7): GAGVSQSPSNKVTEKGKDVELRCDPISGHTALYWYRQSLGQGLEFLIYFQGNSAPDKSGLPSDRFSAERTGGSVSTLTIQRTQQEDSAVYLCASSFGLAAYEQYFGPGTRLTVT.

This clonotype was picked up many times. The chain joins TRBV28 to TRBJ2-5, with a weak D call TRBD2 (5 bases). The CDR3 extends over 12 amino acids. Germline V gene sequence: CDR1 MDHEN, CDR2 SYDVKM. Trimming removed 8 bases at V and 5 bases at J, with 12 bases between. In DNA, the CDR3 is TGTGCCAGCCCGACTTCGGGGGAGACCCAGTACTTC. It specifies CASPTSGETQYF.

J is TRBJ2-2 and V is TRBV3-1, with D possibly called TRBD1 or TRBD2 (6 bases each). Germline lookup yields CDR1 LGHDT and CDR2 YNNKEL (reference sequence). This CDR3 region has 16 residues. Trimming took off 5 bases at V and 6 bases at J, with 19 bases between the two ends. This CDR3 is CASSFIGGPRPGELFF. As DNA, the CDR3 is TGTGCCAGCAGCTTCATCGGGGGCCCCCGCCCCGGGGAGCTGTTTTTT.

In its sample, this clonotype was seen many times. The chain is built from TRBV28 and TRBJ2-2, with TRBD1 matching over 9 bases. Trimming took 8 bases from V and 2 from J; bases not matched to a gene: 9. The CDR3 totals 16 residues. Looked up from germline, CDR1 is MDHEN and CDR2 is SYDVKM. The DNA for the CDR3 is TGTGCCAGCGGGGGAGGGACAGGGTCCAACACCGGGGAGCTGTTTTTT. It is translated as CASGGGTGSNTGELFF.

This clonotype was recorded at least ten times. The chain employs TRBV6-2 or TRBV6-3 and TRBJ2-7; a weak D match, TRBD1 (6 bases). The CDR3 has 14 amino acids. CDR1 and CDR2 from the germline V gene are MNHEY and SVGEGT. V dropped 5 bases and J dropped 0 bases, with 11 bases sitting between them. CDR3 sequence reads: CASSPGVSSYEQYF. The CDR3 nucleotides read TGTGCCAGCAGTCCAGGGGTAAGCTCCTACGAGCAGTACTTC.

This clonotype appeared many times. The V and J genes are TRBV12-3 or TRBV12-4 and TRBJ1-5; D is possibly TRBD1 (5 bases). This CDR3 comprises 14 residues. The germline V and J ends were trimmed by 4 bases and 2 bases, with 9 bases remaining between them. CDR3 nucleotide sequence: TGTGCCAGCAGTTATAGGGGTGGCAATCAGCCCCAGCATTTT. Encoded protein: CASSYRGGNQPQHF.

This clonotype was seen ten or more times. V gene TRBV29-1 combines with J gene TRBJ2-1; 7 nucleotides line up with TRBD2. Germline V lookup: CDR1 SQVTM, CDR2 ANQGSEA. The J segment lost 6 bases and the V segment lost 4 bases, leaving 6 bases of the junction unmatched. CDR3 size: 13 residues. The DNA for the CDR3 is TGCAGCGTTGTGGCGGGAGCCTTCAATGAGCAGTTCTTC. This sequence encodes CSVVAGAFNEQFF.

The rearrangement uses TRBV7-9 and TRBJ1-1; 7 bases are a match to TRBD1. This CDR3 is built from 14 residues. From germline, CDR1 is SEHNR and CDR2 FQNEAQ (reference sequence). The junction had 14 bases not matched to a gene; V was cut back by 5 bases and J by 11 bases. CDR3: CASSTRQGSSGAFF. The CDR3 region has the DNA TGTGCCAGCAGCACCCGACAGGGATCCTCCGGGGCTTTCTTT.

The rearrangement joins TRBV5-6 to TRBJ1-2, with 7 bases lining up with TRBD1. V shed 2 bases and J 4 bases; nucleotides not matched to a gene: 5. The CDR3 has 14 amino acids. CDR1 SGHDT and CDR2 YYEEEE come from the germline V gene. In nucleotides, the CDR3 is TGTGCCAGCAGCTTAGGACAGGACACCTATGGCTACACCTTC. Translated: CASSLGQDTYGYTF.

This clonotype was detected a few times. The rearrangement joins TRBV14 to TRBJ1-1; 10 nucleotides agree with TRBD1. Germline V gene sequence: CDR1 SGHDN, CDR2 FVKESK. The CDR3 runs to 12 residues. Trimming at V came to 4 bases and at J to 8 bases, leaving 1 base not matched to a gene. Here the CDR3 DNA reads TGTGCCAGCAGCCCGGACAGGGGGGAAGCTTTCTTT. Protein product: CASSPDRGEAFF.

Many counts were recorded for this clonotype. For the CDR3, the DNA is TGTGCCAGCGGGACAGGGGTGTACCCTGGGGCCAACGTCCTGACTTTC. Translation gives CASGTGVYPGANVLTF. The chain carries TRBV28 and TRBJ2-6, with TRBD1 matching 10 bases. In germline, CDR1 is MDHEN, CDR2 SYDVKM. Trimming removed 8 bases from V and 2 bases from J; junction bases left unmatched: 6. The CDR3 totals 16 residues.

A few counts support this clonotype. The chain combines TRBV28 with TRBJ2-5; possibly TRBD2 for D (5 bases). CDR1 and CDR2 (germline): MDHEN, SYDVKM. The V and J ends lost 4 bases and 3 bases respectively, with 12 bases between them. This CDR3 has 14 amino acids. The CDR3 DNA is TGTGCCAGCAGTTCCCGCGGAGGTGAAGAGACCCAGTACTTC. Translated, it gives CASSSRGGEETQYF.

Ten or more counts support this clonotype. The gene calls are TRBV12-3 or TRBV12-4 and TRBJ1-2; D is uncertain. CDR3 size: 12 residues. V was trimmed by 5 bases and J by 5 bases, leaving 9 bases between them. The CDR3 here is CASSPLRYGYTF. CDR3 in DNA: TGTGCCAGCAGTCCGTTACGGTATGGCTACACCTTC.

The chain couples TRBV19 to TRBJ2-2, with D possibly matching TRBD2 (6 bases). The ends were cut back, 5 bases at V and 3 bases at J, with 13 bases in the middle. The CDR3 length is 15 residues. Looked up from germline, CDR1 is LNHDA and CDR2 is SQIVND (reference sequence). CDR3 protein: CASSWRGMDTGELFF. The CDR3 region has the DNA TGTGCCAGTAGTTGGAGGGGCATGGACACCGGGGAGCTGTTTTTT.

The V gene is TRBV29-1, the J gene TRBJ2-1; D perhaps matches TRBD2 (6 bases). Germline CDR1 reads SQVTM; CDR2 reads ANQGSEA. This CDR3 region has 16 residues. V was shortened by 6 bases and J by 5 bases, with 23 bases between the two germline ends. The CDR3 sequence is CSVSDTQGGWHNEQFF. CDR3 nucleotides: TGCAGCGTCTCAGATACTCAGGGAGGTTGGCACAATGAGCAGTTCTTC.

The table lists this clonotype with many counts. The rearrangement links TRBV3-1 to TRBJ2-7; possibly TRBD1 for D (5 bases). Germline V gene sequence: CDR1 LGHDT, CDR2 YNNKEL (reference sequence). The CDR3 totals 15 residues. V lost 0 bases and J 5 bases, leaving 14 bases between the germline ends. The CDR3 protein is CASSQDRAALNEQYF. The CDR3 DNA follows: TGTGCCAGCAGCCAAGACAGGGCCGCCCTCAACGAGCAGTACTTC.

This clonotype turned up a few times. The chain employs TRBV18 and TRBJ1-5; D is uncertain. With 5 bases removed from V and 0 bases from J, the gap between germline ends came to 8 bases. This CDR3 is built from 14 residues. Germline V gives CDR1 KGHSH, CDR2 LQKENI. The CDR3 region is CASSEEDSNQPQHF. CDR3 bases: TGTGCCAGCTCAGAAGAAGATAGCAATCAGCCCCAGCATTTT. The complete variable domain, with remaining parts taken from reference TRBV18 and TRBJ1-5, reads NAGVMQNPRHLVRRRGQEARLRCSPMKGHSHVYWYRQLPEEGLKFMVYLQKENIIDESGMPKERFSAEFPKEGPSILRIQQVVRGDSAAYFCASSEEDSNQPQHFGDGTRLSIL.

Many counts were recorded for this clonotype. The chain recombines TRBV20-1 with TRBJ2-5; D not certain. Trimming stripped 0 bases from V and 14 bases from J, with 13 bases between. Germline CDR1 and CDR2: DFQATT and SNEGSKA (reference sequence). This CDR3 has 11 amino acids. The CDR3 DNA reads TGCAGTGCTAGAGATAAAGGATACCCCTACTTC. This encodes CSARDKGYPYF.

There are many counts of this clonotype. This rearrangement joins TRBV11-2 to TRBJ2-2; D not resolved. CDR1 SGHAT and CDR2 FQNNGV come from the germline V gene. V lost 5 bases and J lost 3, with 7 bases in between. The CDR3 loop spans 13 amino acids. The CDR3 DNA reads TGTGCCAGCAGCCTCCAGTACACCGGGGAGCTGTTTTTT. Encoded protein: CASSLQYTGELFF. The full variable domain, in which reference TRBV11-2 and TRBJ2-2 provide the parts outside the CDR3, is EAGVAQSPRYKIIEKRQSVAFWCNPISGHATLYWYQQILGQGPKLLIQFQNNGVVDDSQLPKDRFSAERLKGVDSTLKIQPAKLEDSAVYLCASSLQYTGELFFGEGSRLTVL.

The table lists this clonotype with many counts. The J gene is TRBJ1-2, the V gene TRBV18, with D unclear. The V end lost 2 bases, the J end lost 8 bases, and 12 bases lay between the germline ends. Germline lookup yields CDR1 KGHSH and CDR2 LQKENI. This CDR3 region has 13 residues. Written as DNA, the CDR3 is TGTGCCAGCTCACCAGCCTTACTTAGGGGCTACACCTTC. Its translation is CASSPALLRGYTF.